This is a list of T cell receptor beta chains from one sample in a study of CD8 T cells in Susac syndrome. MiXCR, applied by TCRdb to the immunoSEQ multiplex PCR reads, yields one record per CDR3 protein. There are 74,000 or so distinct CDR3 sequences in the sample; around 93% occur only once, and around 0.48% lies in the top ten. Sequences were obtained from CD4+ T cells from PBMCs. The receptors were gathered from a human donor with Susac syndrome. The CDR3 runs from the conserved cysteine through the conserved F or W. The D gene is left open where the match is weak. Not all rows give a size; the values are once, few, many and, for expanded clones, a class.

TRBD1,TRBV7-2,-,TRBJ1-5,TGTGCCAGCAGCTTAGAACAGGGGATGGGGTGGCCCCAGCATTTT,CASSLEQGMGWPQHF
-,TRBV19,-,TRBJ2-7,-,CASSIRARGRFITDEQYF
-,TRBV5-5,-,TRBJ1-5,TGTGCCAGCAGCTCGGGACAAACGTTTCAGCCCCAGCATTTT,CASSSGQTFQPQHF
TRBD2,TRBV20-1,-,TRBJ2-3,TGCAGTGCTGTTAGCGGGATGCGCACAGATACGCAGTATTTT,CSAVSGMRTDTQYF
-,TRBV12-3/TRBV12-4,-,TRBJ1-3,TGTGCCAGCAGCCGTTTTTCAGATGGAAACACCATATATTTT,CASSRFSDGNTIYF
-,TRBV12-3/TRBV12-4,-,TRBJ2-2,TGTGCCAGCAGTTCGGGACTGGACCCCGTACGGAGCGGGGAGCTGTTTTTT,CASSSGLDPVRSGELFF
TRBD2,TRBV12-3/TRBV12-4,-,TRBJ2-2,TGTGCCAGCGCCGCTTTCGGACTAGCGACCGGGGAGCTGTTTTTT,CASAAFGLATGELFF
-,TRBV2,-,TRBJ1-3,TGTGCCAGCAGTGGAAGTGGCTCTGGAAACACCATATATTTT,CASSGSGSGNTIYF
-,TRBV27,-,TRBJ1-1,TGTGCCAGCAGTTTACCGGGGAACACTGAAGCTTTCTTT,CASSLPGNTEAFF
TRBD1,TRBV24-1,-,TRBJ2-3,TGTGCCACCAGTGATAAGGGACAGGCCCTACGCACAGATACGCAGTATTTT,CATSDKGQALRTDTQYF
-,TRBV20-1,-,TRBJ2-5,TGCAGTGCCAACTTGGACAAACAGTACGGGACCCAGTACTTC,CSANLDKQYGTQYF
-,TRBV7-8,-,TRBJ2-5,TGTGCCAGCAGCTTAGTACTGGGCAGTGGAGAGACCCAGTACTTC,CASSLVLGSGETQYF
-,TRBV5-1,-,TRBJ2-7,TGCGCCAGCAGCTTCGGACAAGCTAGCTACGAGCAGTACTTC,CASSFGQASYEQYF
TRBD1,TRBV7-8,-,TRBJ1-1,TGTGCCAGCAGCTCCGACAGGGGGACTGAAGCTTTCTTT,CASSSDRGTEAFF
-,TRBV7-2,-,TRBJ2-5,TGTGCCAGCAGCTTAGTAAGGGAGACCCAGTACTTC,CASSLVRETQYF
TRBD2,TRBV5-6,once,TRBJ2-1,TGTGCCAGCAGCCTAAGGACTAGCTGGTCCAATGAGCAGTTCTTC,CASSLRTSWSNEQFF
-,TRBV18,-,TRBJ2-3,TGTGCCAGCTCGAGGAATCGGGAGTCGATAAGCACAGATACGCAGTATTTT,CASSRNRESISTDTQYF
-,TRBV9,once,TRBJ2-7,TGTGCCAGCAGCCCCCGGCCCGGGGGATACGAGCAGTACTTC,CASSPRPGGYEQYF